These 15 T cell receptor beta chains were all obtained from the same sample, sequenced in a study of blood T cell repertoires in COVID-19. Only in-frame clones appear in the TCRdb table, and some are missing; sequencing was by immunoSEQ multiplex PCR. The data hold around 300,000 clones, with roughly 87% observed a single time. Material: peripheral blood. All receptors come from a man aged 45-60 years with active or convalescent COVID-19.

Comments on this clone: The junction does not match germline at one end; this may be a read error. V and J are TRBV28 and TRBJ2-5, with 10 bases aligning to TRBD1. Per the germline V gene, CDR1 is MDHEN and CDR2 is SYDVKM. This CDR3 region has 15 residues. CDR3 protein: CASSLWETGQGSTDF. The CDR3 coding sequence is TGTGCCAGCAGTTTATGGGAAACGGGACAGGGGTCGACGGACTTC.

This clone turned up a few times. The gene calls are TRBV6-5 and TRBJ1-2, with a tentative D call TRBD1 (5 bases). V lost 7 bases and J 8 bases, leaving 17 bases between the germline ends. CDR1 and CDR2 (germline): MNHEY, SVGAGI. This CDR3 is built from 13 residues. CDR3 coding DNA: TGTGCCAGCAACCCTCATAGGGGCAGAGGCTACACCTTC. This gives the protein CASNPHRGRGYTF.

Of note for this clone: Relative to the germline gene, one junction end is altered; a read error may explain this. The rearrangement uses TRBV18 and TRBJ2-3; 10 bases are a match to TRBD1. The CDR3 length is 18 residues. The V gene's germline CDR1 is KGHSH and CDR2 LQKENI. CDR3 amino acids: CASSPLIGQGGQTDTQYF. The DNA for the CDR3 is TGTGCCAGCTCGCCACTAATCGGACAGGGGGGGCAAACAGATACGCAGTATTTT.

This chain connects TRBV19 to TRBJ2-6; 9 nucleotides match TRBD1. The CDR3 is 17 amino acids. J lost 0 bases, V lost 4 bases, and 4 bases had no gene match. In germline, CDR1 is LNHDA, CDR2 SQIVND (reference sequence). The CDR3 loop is CASSRTGVSSGANVLTF. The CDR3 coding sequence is TGTGCCAGTAGTAGGACAGGGGTGTCCTCTGGGGCCAACGTCCTGACTTTC.

The CDR3 loop reads CASTAGGLTNYGYTF. The CDR3 coding sequence is TGTGCCAGCACGGCAGGGGGCTTAACGAACTATGGCTACACCTTC. V and J are TRBV28 and TRBJ1-2, with 8 bases matching TRBD1. Germline trimming cut 7 bases from V and 2 bases from J; bases unmatched to any gene: 9. The CDR3 length is 15 residues. Germline CDR1 is MDHEN and CDR2 is SYDVKM.

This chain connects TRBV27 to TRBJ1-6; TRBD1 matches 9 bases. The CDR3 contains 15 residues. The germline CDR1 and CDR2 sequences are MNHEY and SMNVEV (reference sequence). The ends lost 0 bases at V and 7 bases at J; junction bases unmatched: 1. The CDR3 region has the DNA TGTGCCAGCAGTTTATCGGACAGGGGAAATTCACCCCTCCACTTT. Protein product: CASSLSDRGNSPLHF.

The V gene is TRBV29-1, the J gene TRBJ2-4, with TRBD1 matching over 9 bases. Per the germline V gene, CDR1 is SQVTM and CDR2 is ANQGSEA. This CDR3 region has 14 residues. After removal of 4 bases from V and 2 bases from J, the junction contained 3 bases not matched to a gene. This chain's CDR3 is CSVVGTGSKNIQYF. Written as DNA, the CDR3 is TGCAGCGTTGTGGGGACAGGGTCCAAAAACATTCAGTACTTC.

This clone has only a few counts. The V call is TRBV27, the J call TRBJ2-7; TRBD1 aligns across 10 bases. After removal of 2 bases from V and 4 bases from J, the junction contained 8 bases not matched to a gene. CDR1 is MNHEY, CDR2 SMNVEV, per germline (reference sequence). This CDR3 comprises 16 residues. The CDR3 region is CASSLRPRDRGYEQYF. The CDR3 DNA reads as TGTGCCAGCAGTTTAAGGCCCCGGGACAGGGGTTACGAGCAGTACTTC.

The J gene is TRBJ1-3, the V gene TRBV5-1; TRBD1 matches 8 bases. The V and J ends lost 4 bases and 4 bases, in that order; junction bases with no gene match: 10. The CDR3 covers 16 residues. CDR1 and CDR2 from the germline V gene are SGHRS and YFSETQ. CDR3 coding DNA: TGCGCCAGCAGCGCGACAGGGGCCGTGGGGGGAAACACCATATATTTT. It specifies CASSATGAVGGNTIYF. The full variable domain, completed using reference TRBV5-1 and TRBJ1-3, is KAGVTQTPRYLIKTRGQQVTLSCSPISGHRSVSWYQQTPGQGLQFLFEYFSETQRNKGNFPGRFSGRQFSNSRSEMNVSTLELGDSALYLCASSATGAVGGNTIYFGEGSWLTVV.

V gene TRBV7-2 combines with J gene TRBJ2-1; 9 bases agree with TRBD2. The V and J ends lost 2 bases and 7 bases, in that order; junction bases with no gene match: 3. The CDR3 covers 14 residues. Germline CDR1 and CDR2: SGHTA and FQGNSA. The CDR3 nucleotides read TGTGCCAGCAGCTTACTGGGACTAGCTAATGAGCAGTTCTTC. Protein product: CASSLLGLANEQFF. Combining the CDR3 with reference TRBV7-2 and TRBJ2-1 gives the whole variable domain GAGVSQSPSNKVTEKGKDVELRCDPISGHTALYWYRQSLGQGLEFLIYFQGNSAPDKSGLPSDRFSAERTGGSVSTLTIQRTQQEDSAVYLCASSLLGLANEQFFGPGTRLTVL.

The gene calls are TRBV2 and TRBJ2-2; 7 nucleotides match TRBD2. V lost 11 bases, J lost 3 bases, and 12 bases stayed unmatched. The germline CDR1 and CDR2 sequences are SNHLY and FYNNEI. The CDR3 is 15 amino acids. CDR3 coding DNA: TGTGCCGTCCGGAAGGCAGGGAGGGACACCGGGGAGCTGTTTTTT. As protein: CAVRKAGRDTGELFF.

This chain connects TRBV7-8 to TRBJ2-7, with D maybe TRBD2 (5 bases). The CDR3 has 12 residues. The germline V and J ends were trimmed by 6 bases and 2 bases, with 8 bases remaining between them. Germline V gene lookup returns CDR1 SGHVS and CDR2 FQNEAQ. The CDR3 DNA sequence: TGTGCCAGCAGTCCCGGGGCCTACGAGCAGTACTTC. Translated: CASSPGAYEQYF.

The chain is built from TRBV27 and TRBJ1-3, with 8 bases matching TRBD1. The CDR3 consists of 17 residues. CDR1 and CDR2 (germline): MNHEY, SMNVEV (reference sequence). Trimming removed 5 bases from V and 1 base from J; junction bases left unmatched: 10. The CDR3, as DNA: TGTGCCAGCAGTCCAAGGGCCCGGGACAGGTCTGGAAACACCATATATTTT. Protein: CASSPRARDRSGNTIYF.

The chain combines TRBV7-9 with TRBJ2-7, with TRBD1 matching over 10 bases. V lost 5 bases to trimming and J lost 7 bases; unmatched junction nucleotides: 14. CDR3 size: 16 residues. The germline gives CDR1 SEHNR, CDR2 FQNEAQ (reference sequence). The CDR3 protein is CASSPAPRQGAREQYF. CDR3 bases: TGTGCCAGCAGCCCAGCGCCGAGACAGGGGGCCCGGGAGCAGTACTTC.

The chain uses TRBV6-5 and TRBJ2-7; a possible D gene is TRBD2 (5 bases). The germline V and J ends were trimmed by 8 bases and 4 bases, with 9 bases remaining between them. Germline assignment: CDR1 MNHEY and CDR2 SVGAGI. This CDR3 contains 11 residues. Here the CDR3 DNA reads TGTGCCAGCGGGAGTCGGTACGAGCAGTACTTC. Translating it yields CASGSRYEQYF.